This T cell receptor beta chain was recorded in a study of cytomegalovirus exposure and HLA in healthy donors. Study as a whole: Assignment to the Caucasian-associated ancestry cluster applied to approximately 80% of the approximately 400 genotyped donors. Study results and caveats: One later analysis reportedly identified an Asian-associated ancestry cluster that showed fewer N-insertions than the approximately 600-donor mean.

The CDR3 contains 12 residues. Germline CDR1 reads SQVTM; CDR2 reads ANQGSEA. V was clipped by 4 bases and J by 5 bases, with 9 bases between them. PCR was performed using 60 Vbeta and 13 Jbeta primers. TCRdb's table, derived via immunoSEQ multiplex PCR, lists solely in-frame clones and lacks some. Counted here are about 200,000 clones, over 75% occurring once; the ten biggest clones make up around 2%. Comments on this clone: Its specificity is not known.

This rearrangement joins TRBV29-1 to TRBJ2-1; D remains ambiguous. This clonotype was sampled from a man aged 18 to 29 in good health and CMV-seronegative. The sample consisted of PBMCs. CDR3 sequence (DNA): TGCAGCGTTGTAAGCACGAACAATGAGCAGTTCTTC. Translation: CSVVSTNNEQFF.